A selection of T cell receptor beta chains follows, all from one sample in a study of Tregs in tolerant kidney transplant recipients. TCRdb's copy holds only in-frame clones and misses some; the assay was immunoSEQ multiplex PCR. Counted here are about 120,000 clones, almost 95% occurring once; the ten biggest clones make up approximately 0.59%. The sample consisted of CD4+ T cells from blood. All receptors derive from a human donor in good health. Each CDR3 is given with its conserved first and last residue. Each record gives: D gene, clone size, J gene, V gene, CDR3 DNA, CDR3 protein. D genes are given only for firm matches. Clone size is given for some rows only: seen once, a few or many times, or a class if the clone is expanded.

>-|few|TRBJ1-2|TRBV2
TGTGCCAGCAGGACAGACCGCTATGGCTACACCTTC
CASRTDRYGYTF
>TRBD2|-|TRBJ2-3|TRBV6-6
TGTGCCAGCAGCAGGCGGGGGGGAGATACGCAGTATTTT
CASSRRGGDTQYF
>-|-|TRBJ2-7|TRBV6-5
TGTGCCAGCAGAACCACTCGTCGAGGCAACTACGAGCAGTACTTC
CASRTTRRGNYEQYF
>-|-|TRBJ2-5|TRBV2
TGTGCCAGCAGTGAAACCAGGGCCGGGGAGACCCAGTACTTC
CASSETRAGETQYF
>-|-|TRBJ2-2|TRBV5-1
TGCGCCAGCAGCTTGGACAGAGCGAACACCGGGGAGCTGTTTTTT
CASSLDRANTGELFF
>TRBD1|-|TRBJ1-2|TRBV2
TGTGCCAGCAATGGGGACAGGCTAAACTATGGCTACACCTTC
CASNGDRLNYGYTF
>-|once|TRBJ1-3|TRBV29-1
TGCAGCGTTGGGTCAGGGTCGAGCTCTGGAAACACCATATATTTT
CSVGSGSSSGNTIYF
>TRBD1|-|TRBJ2-5|TRBV6-5
TGTGCCAGCAGAGCAGGACAGGGTCGGCAAGAGACCCAGTACTTC
CASRAGQGRQETQYF
>-|-|TRBJ1-2|TRBV4-1
TGCGCCAGCAGCCAAGATAACCAGCTGTTTAACTATGGCTACACCTTC
CASSQDNQLFNYGYTF
>TRBD2|once|TRBJ2-1|TRBV5-1
TGCGCCAGCAGTGGTCTAGCGGGAGGAAACAATGAGCAGTTCTTC
CASSGLAGGNNEQFF
>-|-|TRBJ1-5|TRBV2
TGTGCCAGCAGTCCCCATCGACAGAGTAATCAGCCCCAGCATTTT
CASSPHRQSNQPQHF
>-|-|TRBJ1-5|TRBV5-6
TGTGCCAGCAGCTTTAGCAATCAGCCCCAGCATTTT
CASSFSNQPQHF
>-|-|TRBJ2-6|TRBV19
TGTGCCAGTACCCCACGTTGGGGGGAAGTCAACGTCCTGACTTTC
CASTPRWGEVNVLTF
>TRBD2|-|TRBJ2-3|TRBV5-4
TGTGCCAGCAGCTTGGTTCTAGCGGGAGGGAGCGCAGATACGCAGTATTTT
CASSLVLAGGSADTQYF
>TRBD1|-|TRBJ2-7|TRBV7-2
TGTGCCAGCAGCCCGGGGGACAGGCCCTACGAGCAGTACTTC
CASSPGDRPYEQYF
>-|-|TRBJ1-1|TRBV15
TGTGCCACCACCCTTTACTTGAACACTGAAGCTTTCTTT
CATTLYLNTEAFF
>-|-|TRBJ2-5|TRBV18
TGTGCCAGCTCACCGCCCCAGTCGTCAGAAGAGACCCAGTACTTC
CASSPPQSSEETQYF
>-|-|TRBJ2-1|TRBV29-1
TGCAGCGTATCCGGAAGGCCTTCCTACAATGAGCAGTTCTTC
CSVSGRPSYNEQFF
>-|once|TRBJ2-7|TRBV7-9
TGTGCCAGCAGCTCGGTCCAGGGTAGGGTGGGTTCCTACGAGCAGTACTTC
CASSSVQGRVGSYEQYF
>-|-|TRBJ2-2|TRBV6-5
TGTGCCAGCAGTTACTCGACTCGGCGGGGCGGGGAGCTGTTTTTT
CASSYSTRRGGELFF
>TRBD2|-|TRBJ2-3|TRBV7-9
TGTGCCAGCAGCCAACTAGCGGGGGGCACAGATACGCAGTATTTT
CASSQLAGGTDTQYF
>TRBD2|once|TRBJ2-3|TRBV5-8
TGTGCCAGCAGCCCCTCCGGGACTAGCGGGGCGGATACGCAGTATTTT
CASSPSGTSGADTQYF
>-|-|TRBJ1-5|TRBV18
TGTGCCAGCTCACCAATACAGGGAGGCCAGCCCCAGCATTTT
CASSPIQGGQPQHF
>-|once|TRBJ2-6|TRBV5-8
TGTGCCAGCAGCCACGGCCCAGGGGCCACCTACTCTGGGGCCAACGTCCTGACTTTC
CASSHGPGATYSGANVLTF
>-|once|TRBJ1-1|TRBV5-1
TGCGCCAGCAGCTGGATTGAGGGTCCCATGAACACTGAAGCTTTCTTT
CASSWIEGPMNTEAFF
>-|-|TRBJ2-7|TRBV18
TGTGCCAGCTCACAGGAATCTAGAGCCCTACCCTACGAGCAGTACTTC
CASSQESRALPYEQYF
>TRBD2|-|TRBJ2-7|TRBV5-1
TGCGCCAGCAGCCCGGGACTAGCGGGAGGGGGGCTAAGCGCCTACGAGCAGTACTTC
CASSPGLAGGGLSAYEQYF
>TRBD1|-|TRBJ2-1|TRBV2
TGTGCCAGTCCGGGACAGGGGACCTACAATGAGCAGTTCTTC
CASPGQGTYNEQFF
>TRBD2|-|TRBJ2-2|TRBV5-1
TGCGCCAGCAGCGTTAGCGGGACCGGGGAGCTGTTTTTT
CASSVSGTGELFF
>-|-|TRBJ2-2|TRBV6-4
TGTGCCAGCAGTGACTCACCTGGGCGCGGGCTGTTTTTT
CASSDSPGRGLFF
>TRBD1|once|TRBJ2-4|TRBV6-1
TGTGCCAGCGACGACAGGGGGCTAGCCAAAAACATTCAGTACTTC
CASDDRGLAKNIQYF
>-|-|TRBJ2-3|TRBV6-5
TGTGCCAGCAGCCGTACAGGGACCCCGGGAGATACGCAGTATTTT
CASSRTGTPGDTQYF
>-|-|TRBJ2-7|TRBV6-1
TGTGCCAGCAGTGGGGGTGGATGGGCGTTAGAGCAGTACTTC
CASSGGGWALEQYF
>-|-|TRBJ2-7|TRBV6-4
TGTGCCAGCAGTGACCTGCTAGCAGGATTAAGCTACGAGCAGTACTTC
CASSDLLAGLSYEQYF
>TRBD1|-|TRBJ2-7|TRBV6-5
TGTGCCAGCAGTTACGCAGGGGGCATCTACGAGCAGTACTTC
CASSYAGGIYEQYF
>-|-|TRBJ1-1|TRBV18
TGTGCCAGCTCACTAACGGGCCCTCCTAACACTGAAGCTTTCTTT
CASSLTGPPNTEAFF
>TRBD1|-|TRBJ2-7|TRBV5-4
TGTGCCAGCAGCCCCCCGGCGGGACAGGGGGCCCTCGAGCAGTACTTC
CASSPPAGQGALEQYF
>TRBD1|-|TRBJ1-2|TRBV5-1
TGCGCCAGCCGAAAAAATGAACAGGGGGCAGGGTATGGCTACACCTTC
CASRKNEQGAGYGYTF
>-|-|TRBJ2-1|TRBV4-2
TGTGCCAGCAGCCAAGGGTACTCGCCAGCGTATGAGCAGTTCTTC
CASSQGYSPAYEQFF
>TRBD2|-|TRBJ2-7|TRBV6-4
TGTGCCAGCAGTGACTCGATGTGGCGGGAGTGGCCCTACGAGCAGTACTTC
CASSDSMWREWPYEQYF
>-|-|TRBJ2-3|TRBV7-3
TGTGCCAGCAGCTTAGGAGGGGGCACCACAGATACGCAGTATTTT
CASSLGGGTTDTQYF
>-|-|TRBJ2-7|TRBV18
TGTGCCAGCTCGTCGGGACAAGGCTACGAGCAGTACTTC
CASSSGQGYEQYF
>TRBD2|-|TRBJ2-7|TRBV5-5
TGTGCCAGCAGCTCGGGACTAGCGGGAGAGTGGTACGAGCAGTACTTC
CASSSGLAGEWYEQYF
>-|-|TRBJ1-1|TRBV4-2
TGTGCCAGCAGCCAGCGAGGGACCACTCGAGATCGGAACACTGAAGCTTTCTTT
CASSQRGTTRDRNTEAFF
>-|-|TRBJ2-7|TRBV10-3
TGTGCCATCAGCAAAAATACAGGAGCCTCCTCCTACGAGCAGTACTTC
CAISKNTGASSYEQYF
>-|-|TRBJ2-3|TRBV7-8
TGTGCCAGCAGCTCCTGGACAGCTTCTAGCACAGATACGCAGTATTTT
CASSSWTASSTDTQYF
>TRBD1|-|TRBJ2-2|TRBV7-9
TGTGCCAGCAGCGACGGGACAGGGACTAACACCGGGGAGCTGTTTTTT
CASSDGTGTNTGELFF
>TRBD1|-|TRBJ2-5|TRBV29-1
TGCAGCCACAGGGACGACAGGGGATTATCCAAAGAGACCCAGTACTTC
CSHRDDRGLSKETQYF
>-|-|TRBJ2-2|TRBV25-1
TGTGCCAGCAGTGAACCTGGGGTGAACACCGGGGAGCTGTTTTTT
CASSEPGVNTGELFF
>TRBD1|-|TRBJ2-7|TRBV19
TGTGCCAGTAGTATTGGGGACAGGGGGTTTAGGGACGAGCAGTACTTC
CASSIGDRGFRDEQYF
>-|-|TRBJ1-1|TRBV18
TGTGCCAGCTCTCAGGGGAACACTGAAGCTTTCTTT
CASSQGNTEAFF